The 7 T cell receptor beta chains below were found in one sample sequenced in a study of beta chain features in type 1 diabetes. Findings and limits, study-wide: All four CD4+ subsets from Type 1 diabetes patients carried moderately but significantly shorter TCRB CDR3s.

The whole isolated RNA underwent reverse transcription, so sequencing captured expressed TCRB transcripts. Produced via immunoSEQ multiplex PCR; TCRdb's table is partial and in-frame only. The data show under 250,000 clones, with roughly 13% seen just once and 0.015% to 0.02% held by the top ten. Their cognate antigens are unknown. The sample taken for sequencing was naive CD4+ T cells from blood. All receptors come from a man aged 25 to 40 with type 1 diabetes.

The gene calls are TRBV7-8 and TRBJ2-1; TRBD1 matches at 7 bases. J was trimmed by 2 bases and V by 5 bases; bases with no gene match: 6. The CDR3 has 15 residues. Germline V gene data show CDR1 as SGHVS and CDR2 as FQNEAQ. In DNA, the CDR3 is TGTGCCAGCAGCAAGACAGGGTTAGCCTACAATGAGCAGTTCTTC. This translates into CASSKTGLAYNEQFF.

The chain employs TRBV18 and TRBJ1-1, with D possibly matching TRBD1 (6 bases). Trimming pared 2 bases from V and 0 bases from J, leaving 10 bases between. Per germline, CDR1 KGHSH and CDR2 LQKENI. This CDR3 contains 15 residues. The CDR3 protein is CASSPSGVMNTEAFF. The CDR3 DNA sequence: TGTGCCAGCTCACCATCAGGGGTAATGAACACTGAAGCTTTCTTT.

The V call is TRBV5-4, the J call TRBJ2-7, with 12 positions matching TRBD2. V trimming: 4 bases; J trimming: 4 bases; junction bases outside the gene matches: 3. The CDR3 extends over 14 amino acids. Germline V gene data show CDR1 as SGHNT and CDR2 as YYREEE (reference sequence). CDR3 DNA sequence: TGTGCCAGCAGCAGCGGACTAGCGGGATACGAGCAGTACTTC. It translates to CASSSGLAGYEQYF.

The chain recombines TRBV2 with TRBJ1-5; no clear D gene. Germline V gives CDR1 SNHLY, CDR2 FYNNEI. Trimming shortened V by 4 bases and J by 0 bases, and 10 bases separated the two germline ends. The CDR3 length is 15 residues. As DNA, the CDR3 is TGTGCCAGCAGTGGTAACGGGTATAGCAATCAGCCCCAGCATTTT. It yields the protein CASSGNGYSNQPQHF.

The V gene is TRBV7-9, the J gene TRBJ2-7; 11 bases map to TRBD2. The CDR3 is 11 amino acids. Trimming cost V 6 bases and J 9 bases; bases outside gene matches: 1. CDR1 is SEHNR and CDR2 is FQNEAQ in the germline V gene (reference sequence). The CDR3 region is CASSLAGGQYF. Written as DNA, the CDR3 is TGTGCCAGCAGTCTAGCGGGGGGGCAGTACTTC.

A few counts support this clone. CDR3 loop: CASSPHGGGSYTDTQYF. CDR3 sequence (DNA): TGTGCCAGCAGCCCGCATGGTGGCGGGTCCTACACAGATACGCAGTATTTT. The V call is TRBV5-4, the J call TRBJ2-3, with D tentatively TRBD2 (5 bases). The germline CDR1 and CDR2 sequences are SGHNT and YYREEE (reference sequence). Trimming took off 4 bases at V and 2 bases at J, with 20 bases between the two ends. CDR3 size: 17 residues.

The J gene is TRBJ1-3, the V gene TRBV5-4; 10 nucleotides match TRBD1. Looked up from germline, CDR1 is SGHNT and CDR2 is YYREEE (reference sequence). V lost 0 bases and J lost 2; bases outside the gene matches: 2. The CDR3 spans 16 residues. CDR3 protein: CASSLDGQGAGNTIYF. In nucleotides, the CDR3 is TGTGCCAGCAGCTTGGATGGACAGGGGGCTGGAAACACCATATATTTT.